These 19 T cell receptor beta chains share one sample of origin, sequenced in a study of blood T cell repertoires in COVID-19. TCRdb's table, derived via immunoSEQ multiplex PCR, lists solely in-frame clones and lacks some. The table has about 230,000 clones, 65% to 85% seen once. The sequenced sample was peripheral blood. Receptors originate from a woman aged 80 or over with acute or convalescent COVID-19.

The genes are TRBV5-8 and TRBJ2-7; D remains unclear. Trimming took 3 bases from V and 4 from J, leaving 8 bases between them. Germline values: CDR1 SGHTS, CDR2 YDEGEE. The length of the CDR3 is 12 residues. In DNA, the CDR3 is TGTGCCAGCAGCTCACAGAGATACGAGCAGTACTTC. Its protein product is CASSSQRYEQYF.

The table lists this clone with a few counts. The rearrangement uses TRBV6-5 and TRBJ2-3; D may be TRBD1 (6 bases). The germline gives CDR1 MNHEY, CDR2 SVGAGI. Trimming pared 2 bases from V and 6 bases from J, leaving 15 bases between. The CDR3 length is 15 residues. CDR3 protein: CASSYDGRQGDTQYF. Here the CDR3 DNA reads TGTGCCAGCAGTTACGACGGCAGGCAGGGGGATACGCAGTATTTT.

This clone was seen more than once but under ten times. The chain links TRBV3-1 (or the pseudogene TRBV3-2) to TRBJ1-1; maybe TRBD1 (5 bases). Trimming cost V 6 bases and J 1 base, with 6 bases left between them. The V gene's germline CDR1 is LGHDT and CDR2 YNNKEL (reference sequence). The CDR3 consists of 12 residues. Here the CDR3 DNA reads TGTGCCAGCAGGGACAAGAACACTGAAGCTTTCTTT. It translates to CASRDKNTEAFF.

The chain links TRBV28 to TRBJ2-5; tentatively, D is TRBD1 (6 bases). Germline V gene sequence: CDR1 MDHEN, CDR2 SYDVKM. Trimming shortened V by 5 bases and J by 3 bases, and 16 bases separated the two germline ends. The CDR3 runs to 15 residues. Written as DNA, the CDR3 is TGTGCCAGCAGTCAGGGGCGTTCCTACGAAGAGACCCAGTACTTC. It yields the protein CASSQGRSYEETQYF.

The chain links TRBV18 to TRBJ1-2; D gene ambiguous. Germline CDR1 and CDR2: KGHSH and LQKENI. This CDR3 has 14 residues. Deletions cut 1 base from V and 6 bases from J, with 12 bases between. This CDR3 reads CASSPRMDRDGYTF. As DNA, the CDR3 is TGTGCCAGCTCACCACGGATGGATCGGGATGGCTACACCTTC.

The chain joins TRBV28 to TRBJ2-5; TRBD2 matches at 7 bases. The ends lost 5 bases at V and 5 bases at J; junction bases unmatched: 14. Germline V lookup: CDR1 MDHEN, CDR2 SYDVKM. This CDR3 contains 16 residues. The CDR3 loop reads CASSTRAGRFSETQYF. CDR3 nucleotide sequence: TGTGCCAGCAGTACAAGAGCGGGAAGATTTTCGGAGACCCAGTACTTC.

The chain employs TRBV6-1 and TRBJ2-3; TRBD1 matches 7 bases. Germline loops: CDR1 MNHNS, CDR2 SASEGT. Trimming took 4 bases from V and 1 from J; bases not matched to a gene: 8. This CDR3 spans 16 amino acids. Here the CDR3 reads CASSGQAGTGTDTQYF. The DNA of the CDR3 is TGTGCCAGCAGTGGTCAGGCCGGGACAGGCACAGATACGCAGTATTTT.

V and J are TRBV30 and TRBJ2-2, with D maybe TRBD2 (5 bases). There are 11 residues in the CDR3. The germline CDR1 and CDR2 sequences are GTSNPN and SVGIG (reference sequence). The CDR3 DNA reads TGTGCTCTGCAGTTAGCGAGGAAACTGTTTTTT. Amino acids: CALQLARKLFF.

The chain carries TRBV29-1 and TRBJ2-3, with 7 positions matching TRBD1. Germline V gene sequence: CDR1 SQVTM, CDR2 ANQGSEA. The length of the CDR3 is 14 residues. V shed 2 bases, J shed 4 bases, and the junction held 6 bases outside the gene matches. Here the CDR3 reads CSVETGVVADTQYF. For the CDR3, the DNA is TGCAGCGTTGAAACAGGGGTCGTCGCAGATACGCAGTATTTT.

V usage is TRBV5-1 and J usage is TRBJ2-3; 11 bases line up with TRBD2. Germline V CDR1 and CDR2: SGHRS, YFSETQ. CDR3 length equals 15 residues. Trimming cost V 4 bases and J 6 bases; bases outside gene matches: 7. CDR3 residues: CASSLSGGAADTQYF. The DNA of the CDR3 is TGCGCCAGCAGCCTTAGCGGGGGGGCGGCGGATACGCAGTATTTT. The variable domain in full, with the rest retrieved from reference TRBV5-1 and TRBJ2-3, is KAGVTQTPRYLIKTRGQQVTLSCSPISGHRSVSWYQQTPGQGLQFLFEYFSETQRNKGNFPGRFSGRQFSNSRSEMNVSTLELGDSALYLCASSLSGGAADTQYFGPGTRLTVL.

The chain carries TRBV11-3 and TRBJ2-1; 12 nucleotides line up with TRBD1. The CDR3 spans 15 residues. V gave up 4 bases and J gave up 4 bases; unmatched junction bases: 2. Germline assignment: CDR1 SGHNT and CDR2 YENEEA. The CDR3 region is CASSSGQGAYNEQFF. CDR3 sequence (DNA): TGTGCCAGCAGCTCGGGACAGGGGGCATACAATGAGCAGTTCTTC. Full variable domain (rest looked up from reference TRBV11-3 and TRBJ2-1): EAGVVQSPRYKIIEKKQPVAFWCNPISGHNTLYWYLQNLGQGPELLIRYENEEAVDDSQLPKDRFSAERLKGVDSTLKIQPAELGDSAVYLCASSSGQGAYNEQFFGPGTRLTVL.

The chain carries TRBV6-2 or TRBV6-3 and TRBJ2-1; unclear D gene. Trimming shortened V by 5 bases and J by 8 bases, and 13 bases separated the two germline ends. Germline assignment: CDR1 MNHEY and CDR2 SVGEGT. The CDR3 consists of 13 residues. The CDR3 here is CASSQTVTDEQFF. In DNA, the CDR3 is TGTGCCAGCAGTCAAACAGTTACCGATGAGCAGTTCTTC.

This clone was seen many times. This chain connects TRBV7-9 to TRBJ2-2; weak D call: TRBD1 (6 bases). V shed 3 bases and J shed 1 base, with 15 bases lying between them. There are 17 residues in the CDR3. The germline V gene encodes CDR1 SEHNR and CDR2 FQNEAQ (reference sequence). The CDR3 reads CASSFVGQGMNTGELFF. CDR3 bases: TGTGCCAGCAGCTTTGTAGGGCAGGGGATGAACACCGGGGAGCTGTTTTTT.

Remarks on this clone: The junction does not match germline at one end; this may be a read error. The CDR3 bases are TGTGCCAGCAGTTACGCGCGGAGGTCAACGGAGTCGTTC. The encoded protein is CASSYARRSTESF. The chain has TRBV6-2 or TRBV6-3 and TRBJ2-7, with a weak D call TRBD2 (5 bases). The germline V gene encodes CDR1 MNHEY and CDR2 SVGEGT. The CDR3 runs to 13 residues.

This clone occurred a few times. This chain connects TRBV14 to TRBJ2-2; D ambiguous. V lost 1 base and J 1 base, leaving 10 bases between the germline ends. The length of the CDR3 is 16 residues. CDR1 is SGHDN and CDR2 is FVKESK in the germline V gene. CDR3 region: CASSQVRIENTGELFF. The CDR3 DNA follows: TGTGCCAGCAGCCAAGTGAGGATAGAGAACACCGGGGAGCTGTTTTTT.

The chain combines TRBV28 with TRBJ1-5; D call uncertain. V gave up 6 bases and J gave up 3 bases, with 6 bases separating them. The CDR3 length is 12 residues. Looked up from germline, CDR1 is MDHEN and CDR2 is SYDVKM. The chain's CDR3 is CASRLPNQPQHF. The CDR3 nucleotides read TGTGCCAGCAGACTACCCAATCAGCCCCAGCATTTT. The entire variable domain, with the rest obtained from reference TRBV28 and TRBJ1-5, is as follows: DVKVTQSSRYLVKRTGEKVFLECVQDMDHENMFWYRQDPGLGLRLIYFSYDVKMKEKGDIPEGYSVSREKKERFSLILESASTNQTSMYLCASRLPNQPQHFGDGTRLSIL.

This clone has only a few counts. The J gene is TRBJ2-1, the V gene TRBV11-2, with no clear D. Between the trimmed V and J ends, which lost 3 bases and 4 bases, there was a span of 7 bases. Germline-derived CDR1 and CDR2 are SGHAT and FQNNGV. This CDR3 spans 13 amino acids. The CDR3 spells CASSLEQYNEQFF. Written as DNA, the CDR3 is TGTGCCAGCAGCTTGGAACAGTACAATGAGCAGTTCTTC.

CDR3 residues: CASSSLEGLSNQPQHF. The CDR3 DNA reads as TGTGCCAGCAGTTCGTTGGAGGGGCTAAGCAATCAGCCCCAGCATTTT. The chain links TRBV5-5 to TRBJ1-5, with TRBD1 as a possible D gene (5 bases). The CDR3 runs 16 residues. The germline V gene has CDR1 SGHKS and CDR2 YYEKEE (reference sequence). The V and J ends lost 5 bases and 1 base respectively, with 16 bases between them.

The rearrangement uses TRBV5-6 and TRBJ2-6, with a tentative D call TRBD1 (6 bases). CDR3 length: 19 amino acids. Trimming stripped 4 bases from V and 0 bases from J, with 20 bases between. The germline V gene has CDR1 SGHDT and CDR2 YYEEEE. CDR3 coding DNA: TGTGCCAGCAGCCCCGGCCATGGGGGCCTGGTCTCTGGGGCCAACGTCCTGACTTTC. This translates into CASSPGHGGLVSGANVLTF.